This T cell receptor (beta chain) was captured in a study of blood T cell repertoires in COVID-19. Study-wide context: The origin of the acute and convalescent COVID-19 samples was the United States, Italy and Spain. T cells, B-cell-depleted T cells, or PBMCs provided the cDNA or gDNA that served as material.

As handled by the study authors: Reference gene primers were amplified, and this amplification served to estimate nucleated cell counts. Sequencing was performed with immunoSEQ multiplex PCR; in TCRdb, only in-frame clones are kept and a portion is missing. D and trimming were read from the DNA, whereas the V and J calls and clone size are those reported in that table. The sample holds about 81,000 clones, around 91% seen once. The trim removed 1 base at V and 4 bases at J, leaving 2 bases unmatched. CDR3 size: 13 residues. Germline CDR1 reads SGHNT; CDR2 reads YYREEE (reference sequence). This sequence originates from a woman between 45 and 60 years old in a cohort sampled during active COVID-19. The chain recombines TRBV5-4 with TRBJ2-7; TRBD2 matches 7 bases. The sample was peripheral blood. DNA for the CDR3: TGTGCCAGCAGCTTGTGGGAGGGTTACGAGCAGTACTTC. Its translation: CASSLWEGYEQYF.